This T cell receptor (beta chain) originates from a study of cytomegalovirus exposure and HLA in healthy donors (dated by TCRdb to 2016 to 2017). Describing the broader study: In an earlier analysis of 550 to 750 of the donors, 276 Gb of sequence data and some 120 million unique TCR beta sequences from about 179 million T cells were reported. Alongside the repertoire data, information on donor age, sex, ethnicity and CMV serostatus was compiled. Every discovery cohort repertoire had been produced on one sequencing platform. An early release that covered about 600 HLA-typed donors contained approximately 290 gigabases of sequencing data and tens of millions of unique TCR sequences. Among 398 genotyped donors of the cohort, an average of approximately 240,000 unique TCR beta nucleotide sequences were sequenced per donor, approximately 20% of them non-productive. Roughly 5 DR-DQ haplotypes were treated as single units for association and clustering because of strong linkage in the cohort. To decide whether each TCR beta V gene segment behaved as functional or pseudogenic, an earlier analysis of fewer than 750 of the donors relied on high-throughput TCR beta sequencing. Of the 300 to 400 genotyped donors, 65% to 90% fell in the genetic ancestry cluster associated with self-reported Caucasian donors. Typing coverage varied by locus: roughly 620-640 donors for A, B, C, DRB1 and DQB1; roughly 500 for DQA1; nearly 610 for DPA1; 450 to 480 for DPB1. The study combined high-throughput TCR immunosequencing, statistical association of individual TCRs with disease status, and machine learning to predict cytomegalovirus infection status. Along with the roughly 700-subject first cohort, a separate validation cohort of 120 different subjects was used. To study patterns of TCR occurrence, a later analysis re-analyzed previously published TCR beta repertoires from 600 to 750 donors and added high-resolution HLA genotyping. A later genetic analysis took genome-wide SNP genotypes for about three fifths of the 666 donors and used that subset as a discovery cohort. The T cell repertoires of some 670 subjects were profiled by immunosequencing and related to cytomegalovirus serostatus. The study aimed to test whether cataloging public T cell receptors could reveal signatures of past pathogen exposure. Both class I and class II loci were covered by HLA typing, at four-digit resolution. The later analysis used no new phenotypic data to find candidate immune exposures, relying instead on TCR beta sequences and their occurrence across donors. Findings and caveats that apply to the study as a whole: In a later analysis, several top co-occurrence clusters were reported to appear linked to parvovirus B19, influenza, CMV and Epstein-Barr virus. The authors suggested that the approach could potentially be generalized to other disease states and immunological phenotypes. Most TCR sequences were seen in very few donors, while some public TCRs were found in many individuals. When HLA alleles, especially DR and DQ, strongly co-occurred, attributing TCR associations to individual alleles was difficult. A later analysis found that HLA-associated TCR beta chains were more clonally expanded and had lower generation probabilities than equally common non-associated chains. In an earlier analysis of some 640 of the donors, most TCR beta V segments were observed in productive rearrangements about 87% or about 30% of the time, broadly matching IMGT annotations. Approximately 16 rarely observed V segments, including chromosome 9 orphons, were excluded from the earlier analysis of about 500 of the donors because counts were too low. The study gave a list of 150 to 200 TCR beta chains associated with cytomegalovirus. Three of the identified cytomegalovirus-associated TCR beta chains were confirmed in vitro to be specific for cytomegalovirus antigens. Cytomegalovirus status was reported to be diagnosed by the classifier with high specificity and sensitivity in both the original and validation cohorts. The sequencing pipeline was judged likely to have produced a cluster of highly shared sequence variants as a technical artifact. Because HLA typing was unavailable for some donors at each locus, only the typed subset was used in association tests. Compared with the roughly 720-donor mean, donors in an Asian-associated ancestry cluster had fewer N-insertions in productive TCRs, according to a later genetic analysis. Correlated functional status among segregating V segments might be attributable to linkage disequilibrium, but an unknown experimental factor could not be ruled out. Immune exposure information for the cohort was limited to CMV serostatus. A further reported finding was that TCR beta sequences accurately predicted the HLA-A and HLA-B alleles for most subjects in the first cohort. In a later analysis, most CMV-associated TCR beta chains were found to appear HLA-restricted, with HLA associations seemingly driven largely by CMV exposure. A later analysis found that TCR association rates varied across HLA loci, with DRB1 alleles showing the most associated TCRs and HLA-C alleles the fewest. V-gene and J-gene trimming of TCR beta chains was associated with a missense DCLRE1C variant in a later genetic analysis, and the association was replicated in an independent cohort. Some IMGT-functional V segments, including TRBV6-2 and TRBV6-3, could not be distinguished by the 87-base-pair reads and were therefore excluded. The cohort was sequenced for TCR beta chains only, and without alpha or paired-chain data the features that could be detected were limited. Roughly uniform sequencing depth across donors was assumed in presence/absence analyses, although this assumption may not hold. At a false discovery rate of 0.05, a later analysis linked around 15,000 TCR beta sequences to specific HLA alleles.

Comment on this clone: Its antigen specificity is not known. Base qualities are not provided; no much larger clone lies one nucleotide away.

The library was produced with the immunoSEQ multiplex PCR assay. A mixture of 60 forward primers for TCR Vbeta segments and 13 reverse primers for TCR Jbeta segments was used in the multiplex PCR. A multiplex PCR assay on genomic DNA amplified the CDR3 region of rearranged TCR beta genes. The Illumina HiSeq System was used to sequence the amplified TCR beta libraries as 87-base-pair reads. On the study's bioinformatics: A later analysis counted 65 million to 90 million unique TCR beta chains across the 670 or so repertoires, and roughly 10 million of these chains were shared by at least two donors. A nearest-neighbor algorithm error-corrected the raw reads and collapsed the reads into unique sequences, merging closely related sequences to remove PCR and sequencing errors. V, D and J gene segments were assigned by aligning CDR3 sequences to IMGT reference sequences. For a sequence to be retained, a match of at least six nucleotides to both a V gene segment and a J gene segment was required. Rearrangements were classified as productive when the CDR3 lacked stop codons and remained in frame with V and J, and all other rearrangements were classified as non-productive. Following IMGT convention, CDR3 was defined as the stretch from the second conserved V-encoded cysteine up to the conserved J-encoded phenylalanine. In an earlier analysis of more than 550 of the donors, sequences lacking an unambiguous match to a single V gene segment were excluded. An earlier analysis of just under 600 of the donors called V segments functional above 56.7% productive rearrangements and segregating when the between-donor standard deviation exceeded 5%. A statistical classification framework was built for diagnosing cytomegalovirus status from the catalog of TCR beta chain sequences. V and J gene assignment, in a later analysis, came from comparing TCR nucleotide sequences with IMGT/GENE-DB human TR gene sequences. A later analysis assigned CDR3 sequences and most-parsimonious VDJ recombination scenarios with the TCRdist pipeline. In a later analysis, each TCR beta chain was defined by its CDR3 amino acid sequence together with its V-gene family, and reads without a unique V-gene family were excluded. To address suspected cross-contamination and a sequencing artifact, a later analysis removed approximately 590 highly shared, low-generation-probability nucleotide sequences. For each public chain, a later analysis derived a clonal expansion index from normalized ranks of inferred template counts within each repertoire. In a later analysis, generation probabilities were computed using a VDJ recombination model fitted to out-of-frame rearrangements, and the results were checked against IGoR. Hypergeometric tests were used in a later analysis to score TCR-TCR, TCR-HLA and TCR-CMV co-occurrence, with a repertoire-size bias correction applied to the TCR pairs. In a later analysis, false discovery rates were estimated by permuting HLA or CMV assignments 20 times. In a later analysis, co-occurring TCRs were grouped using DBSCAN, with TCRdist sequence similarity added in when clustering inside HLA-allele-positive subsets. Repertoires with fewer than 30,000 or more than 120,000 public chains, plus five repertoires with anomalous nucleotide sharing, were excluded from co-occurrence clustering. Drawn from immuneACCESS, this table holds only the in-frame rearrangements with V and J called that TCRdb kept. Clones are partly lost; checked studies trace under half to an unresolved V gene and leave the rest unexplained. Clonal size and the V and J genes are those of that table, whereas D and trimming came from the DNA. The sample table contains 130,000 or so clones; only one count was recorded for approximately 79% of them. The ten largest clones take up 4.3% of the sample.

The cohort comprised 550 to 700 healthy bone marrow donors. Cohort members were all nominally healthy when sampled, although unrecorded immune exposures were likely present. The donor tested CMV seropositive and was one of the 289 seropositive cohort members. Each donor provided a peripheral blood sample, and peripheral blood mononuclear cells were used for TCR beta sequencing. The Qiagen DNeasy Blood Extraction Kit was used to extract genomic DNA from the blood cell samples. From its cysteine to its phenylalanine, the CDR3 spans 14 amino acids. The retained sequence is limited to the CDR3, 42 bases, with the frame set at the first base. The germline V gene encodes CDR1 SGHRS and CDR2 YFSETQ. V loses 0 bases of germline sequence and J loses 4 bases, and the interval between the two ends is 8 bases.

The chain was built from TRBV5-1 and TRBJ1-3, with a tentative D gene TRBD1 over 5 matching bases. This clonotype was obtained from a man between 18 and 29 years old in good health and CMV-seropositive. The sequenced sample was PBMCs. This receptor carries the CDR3 CASSLENRGNTIYF. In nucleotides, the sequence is TGCGCCAGCAGCTTGGAGAACAGGGGAAACACCATATATTTT.